What follows are 17 T cell receptor beta chains derived from one specimen sequenced in a study of blood T cell repertoires in COVID-19. Profiling relied on immunoSEQ multiplex PCR, and the TCRdb table lists in-frame clones only, not all of them. The repertoire has 37,000 or so clones, approximately 86% of them found once; the top ten carry around 15%. Sequenced input: peripheral blood. Every receptor here comes from a human donor in a cohort sampled during active COVID-19.

As to this clone: The junction and the germline gene differ at one end; a read error may be behind it. The chain has TRBV11-2 and TRBJ2-7; 7 positions match TRBD1. Germline lookup yields CDR1 SGHAT and CDR2 FQNNGV. The CDR3 consists of 16 residues. CDR3 protein: CASSFLKGAGSHDQYF. The CDR3 DNA is TGTGCCAGCAGCTTCCTTAAGGGGGCAGGGAGCCACGATCAGTACTTC.

The rearrangement links TRBV23-1 to TRBJ2-1, with D maybe TRBD2 (5 bases). TRBV23-1 counts as an open reading frame of uncertain function. This CDR3 has 15 residues. Trimming removed 0 bases from V and 7 bases from J, with 13 bases in between. Here the CDR3 DNA reads TGCGCCAGCAGTCAATCGCCCCCGGGATTTAATGAGCAGTTCTTC. Translated: CASSQSPPGFNEQFF.

The chain joins TRBV28 to TRBJ2-1, with 7 bases fitting TRBD2. V was pared by 4 bases and J by 7 bases, with 10 bases of the junction left unmatched. In germline, CDR1 is MDHEN, CDR2 SYDVKM. The CDR3 runs to 15 residues. The CDR3 spells CASSSGGLAENEQFF. The DNA of the CDR3 is TGTGCCAGCAGTTCTGGTGGGCTAGCGGAGAATGAGCAGTTCTTC.

J is TRBJ1-2 and V is TRBV12-3 or TRBV12-4; D gene ambiguous. V lost 4 bases to trimming and J lost 2 bases, with 5 bases between them. CDR3 size: 12 residues. CDR3 sequence: CASSWANYGYTF. The CDR3 DNA reads TGTGCCAGCAGTTGGGCGAACTATGGCTACACCTTC.

The chain recombines TRBV20-1 with TRBJ1-1; D gene uncertain. CDR3 length: 11 residues. V was shortened by 3 bases and J by 1 base, with 3 bases between the two germline ends. Germline V gene sequence: CDR1 DFQATT, CDR2 SNEGSKA (reference sequence). CDR3 in amino acids: CSASRNTEAFF. CDR3 sequence (DNA): TGCAGTGCTAGCAGGAACACTGAAGCTTTCTTT.

This rearrangement joins TRBV19 to TRBJ2-3; TRBD1 aligns across 8 bases. The V gene's germline CDR1 is LNHDA and CDR2 SQIVND (reference sequence). The J segment lost 4 bases and the V segment lost 4 bases, leaving 7 bases of the junction unmatched. This CDR3 is built from 15 residues. The CDR3 sequence: CASSTIGQGSDTQYF. Here the CDR3 DNA reads TGTGCCAGTAGTACAATCGGACAGGGCTCAGATACGCAGTATTTT.

The chain joins TRBV28 to TRBJ1-4; a possible D gene is TRBD1 (6 bases). The CDR3 sequence is 16 residues long. Trimming left V 7 bases short and J 6 bases short, with 21 bases between. Germline V lookup: CDR1 MDHEN, CDR2 SYDVKM. The CDR3 here is CASTRGGGIIDEKLFF. CDR3 sequence (DNA): TGTGCCAGCACTCGGGGAGGGGGGATAATTGATGAAAAACTGTTTTTT.

This clone showed up just a few times. The chain links TRBV7-2 to TRBJ1-1, with 7 bases matching TRBD1. The CDR3 is 13 amino acids. Germline V gene sequence: CDR1 SGHTA, CDR2 FQGNSA. V lost 5 bases and J lost 5; bases outside the gene matches: 5. The CDR3 DNA reads as TGTGCCAGCAGCCCCAGGGGGAGTACTGAAGCTTTCTTT. This sequence encodes CASSPRGSTEAFF.

The chain has TRBV14 and TRBJ1-3; perhaps TRBD1 as D (6 bases). The germline CDR1 and CDR2 sequences are SGHDN and FVKESK. This CDR3 is built from 18 residues. V lost 3 bases and J 3 bases, leaving 21 bases between the germline ends. In nucleotides, the CDR3 is TGTGCCAGCAGCCATTTTCTGACAGGAGGTCGCGGTGGAAACACCATATATTTT. As protein: CASSHFLTGGRGGNTIYF.

The chain links TRBV2 to TRBJ1-2; D gene uncertain. With 5 bases removed from V and 5 bases from J, the gap between germline ends came to 12 bases. CDR3 length: 13 amino acids. Germline V gene sequence: CDR1 SNHLY, CDR2 FYNNEI. As DNA, the CDR3 is TGTGCCAGCAGTTCGACTCGGTTGTATGGCTACACCTTC. It is translated as CASSSTRLYGYTF.

The V gene is TRBV30, the J gene TRBJ1-4; D is undetermined. The V end was cut by 7 bases, the J end by 11 bases, with 23 bases between. The germline gives CDR1 GTSNPN, CDR2 SVGIG (reference sequence). The CDR3 spans 14 residues. CDR3 residues: CASTGGSIMSKLFF. CDR3 sequence (DNA): TGTGCCTCCACCGGCGGCAGTATAATGAGTAAACTGTTTTTT.

The chain combines TRBV10-3 with TRBJ1-4; no clear D. This CDR3 region has 14 residues. Trimming pared 2 bases from V and 10 bases from J, leaving 14 bases between. Per germline, CDR1 ENHRY and CDR2 SYGVKD. CDR3 sequence: CAISEAPSGGKLFF. For the CDR3, the DNA is TGTGCCATCAGTGAGGCACCTTCAGGAGGAAAACTGTTTTTT.

This clone was recorded only once. The chain has TRBV9 and TRBJ1-4; TRBD1 aligns across 9 bases. J gave up 5 bases and V 0 bases, and 5 bases lay outside the gene matches. The CDR3 totals 16 residues. Germline lookup yields CDR1 SGDLS and CDR2 YYNGEE. As DNA, the CDR3 is TGTGCCAGCAGCGTAGACCCCGGGACAGGGAATGAAAAACTGTTTTTT. It translates to CASSVDPGTGNEKLFF.

This sequence joins TRBV5-3 and TRBJ2-5, with 10 bases aligning to TRBD2. TRBV5-3 is sorted into the ORF group, with uncertain function. The CDR3 has 15 residues. The V segment lost 2 bases and the J segment 1 base; nucleotides outside the gene matches: 2. CDR3 in amino acids: CARSFLAGVQETQYF. Written as DNA, the CDR3 is TGTGCCAGAAGCTTCCTAGCGGGAGTCCAAGAGACCCAGTACTTC.

The gene calls are TRBV30 and TRBJ2-7; unclear D gene. Per the germline V gene, CDR1 is GTSNPN and CDR2 is SVGIG (reference sequence). The CDR3 spans 11 residues. The ends were cut back, 0 bases at V and 5 bases at J, with 5 bases in the middle. The CDR3 loop is CAWSVQDEQYF. The CDR3 bases are TGTGCCTGGAGTGTTCAGGACGAGCAGTACTTC.

The chain carries TRBV18 and TRBJ1-6, with D perhaps matching TRBD1 (5 bases). The germline V gene encodes CDR1 KGHSH and CDR2 LQKENI. Deletions cut 3 bases from V and 6 bases from J, with 9 bases between. This CDR3 comprises 14 residues. The CDR3, as DNA: TGTGCCAGCTCACCTCAGGGCTCTAATTCACCCCTCCACTTT. The encoded protein is CASSPQGSNSPLHF.

This clone appeared a few times. The V call is TRBV23-1, the J call TRBJ1-5, with TRBD1 matching over 10 bases. TRBV23-1 is an ORF, and what it does is uncertain. CDR3 length: 17 residues. The V and J ends lost 0 bases and 4 bases, in that order; junction bases with no gene match: 6. For the CDR3, the DNA is TGCGCCAGCAGTCAATCGGACAGGGGGAAGGCTAATCAGCCCCAGCATTTT. It specifies CASSQSDRGKANQPQHF.